These 26 T cell receptor beta chains were all obtained from the same sample, sequenced in a study of shared clonotypes between healthy human individuals. Profiled with immunoSEQ multiplex PCR; TCRdb holds only in-frame clones, not every one. Of over a million clones listed, around three quarters are singletons. Sequences were obtained from memory CD4+ T cells from PBMCs. The subset denotes: CD45RA-negative fraction. Receptor source: a man aged 18 to 30 in good health. Some clones in this sample may be carry-over from other donors' samples.

This clone was seen only once. The V call is TRBV6-1, the J call TRBJ2-1, with TRBD2 identical over 8 bases. The junction had 10 bases not matched to a gene; V was cut back by 7 bases and J by 5 bases. This CDR3 is 15 amino acids long. Germline V gives CDR1 MNHNS, CDR2 SASEGT. The CDR3 region is CASISALAGDNEQFF. CDR3 sequence (DNA): TGTGCCAGCATCTCGGCCCTAGCGGGCGACAATGAGCAGTTCTTC.

V is TRBV10-1 and J is TRBJ1-5, with 8 positions matching TRBD1. V shed 6 bases, J shed 2 bases, and the junction held 12 bases outside the gene matches. Germline CDR1 WNHNN, CDR2 SYGVQD (reference sequence). The CDR3 is made up of 17 amino acids. CDR3 loop: CASRTHLKDRGNQPQHF. The CDR3, as DNA: TGCGCCAGCAGGACGCACCTTAAGGACAGGGGCAATCAGCCCCAGCATTTT.

This clone showed up just a few times. The chain links TRBV18 to TRBJ2-1, with D hard to call. Germline CDR1 reads KGHSH; CDR2 reads LQKENI. The CDR3 contains 13 residues. The germline V and J ends were trimmed by 0 bases and 6 bases, with 6 bases remaining between them. The CDR3 sequence: CASSPPSRNEQFF. The CDR3 DNA reads TGTGCCAGCTCACCACCATCTCGCAATGAGCAGTTCTTC. Drawing the rest from reference TRBV18 and TRBJ2-1, the complete variable domain is NAGVMQNPRHLVRRRGQEARLRCSPMKGHSHVYWYRQLPEEGLKFMVYLQKENIIDESGMPKERFSAEFPKEGPSILRIQQVVRGDSAAYFCASSPPSRNEQFFGPGTRLTVL.

The genes are TRBV5-1 and TRBJ2-3; D is possibly TRBD1 or TRBD2 (5 bases each). Germline V gives CDR1 SGHRS, CDR2 YFSETQ. Trimming removed 4 bases from V and 9 bases from J, with 18 bases in between. This CDR3 contains 14 residues. The CDR3 sequence is CASSEPDGGNTQYF. In DNA, the CDR3 is TGCGCCAGCAGCGAACCGGATGGGGGAAACACGCAGTATTTT.

The chain joins TRBV18 to TRBJ2-7, with TRBD1 matching over 9 bases. The CDR3 is 16 residues long. Losses at the gene ends were 2 bases for V and 3 bases for J; bases not matched to a gene: 8. Germline values: CDR1 KGHSH, CDR2 LQKENI. The CDR3 here is CASSPRTGASYYEQYF. Written as DNA, the CDR3 is TGTGCCAGCTCACCAAGGACAGGGGCCTCTTACTACGAGCAGTACTTC.

The chain joins TRBV28 to TRBJ2-5; TRBD1 agrees at 9 bases. The CDR3 sequence is 16 residues long. Trimming removed 6 bases from V and 5 bases from J; junction bases left unmatched: 13. Germline lookup yields CDR1 MDHEN and CDR2 SYDVKM. CDR3 protein: CASRRTGTGPSETQYF. For the CDR3, the DNA is TGTGCCAGCAGACGTACCGGGACAGGGCCTTCGGAGACCCAGTACTTC.

The J gene is TRBJ1-1, the V gene TRBV11-2; no firm D call. The CDR3 is 13 amino acids. The V end lost 0 bases, the J end lost 9 bases, and 11 bases lay between the germline ends. Germline assignment: CDR1 SGHAT and CDR2 FQNNGV. As DNA, the CDR3 is TGTGCCAGCAGCTTAGACCCGGCCTTCCAAGCTTTCTTT. Protein sequence: CASSLDPAFQAFF. Full variable domain (rest looked up from reference TRBV11-2 and TRBJ1-1): EAGVAQSPRYKIIEKRQSVAFWCNPISGHATLYWYQQILGQGPKLLIQFQNNGVVDDSQLPKDRFSAERLKGVDSTLKIQPAKLEDSAVYLCASSLDPAFQAFFGQGTRLTVV.

V gene TRBV11-3 combines with J gene TRBJ2-1; a weak D match, TRBD2 (5 bases). Germline-derived CDR1 and CDR2 are SGHNT and YENEEA. This CDR3 contains 15 residues. The germline V and J ends were trimmed by 1 base and 1 base, with 8 bases remaining between them. The CDR3 DNA reads as TGTGCCAGCAGCTTAGGGCCGGGGTCCTACAATGAGCAGTTCTTC. Protein sequence: CASSLGPGSYNEQFF.

The chain carries TRBV9 and TRBJ2-3; 7 bases match TRBD2. Losses at the gene ends were 2 bases for V and 0 bases for J; bases not matched to a gene: 6. The germline gives CDR1 SGDLS, CDR2 YYNGEE. This CDR3 has 16 residues. CDR3 protein: CASSVLAVTSTDTQYF. CDR3 bases: TGTGCCAGCAGCGTTCTAGCGGTTACTAGCACAGATACGCAGTATTTT.

This clone was seen a single time. V and J are TRBV5-6 and TRBJ1-2; D is ambiguous. Trimming removed 3 bases from V and 2 bases from J, with 11 bases in between. CDR3 length: 14 residues. Germline loops: CDR1 SGHDT, CDR2 YYEEEE. The CDR3 sequence is CASSYSDGNYGYTF. CDR3 sequence (DNA): TGTGCCAGCAGCTACTCGGACGGAAACTATGGCTACACCTTC.

The chain has TRBV7-2 and TRBJ1-1, with a weak D call TRBD1 (6 bases). Per germline, CDR1 SGHTA and CDR2 FQGNSA. V lost 0 bases and J lost 1, with 12 bases in between. This CDR3 spans 16 amino acids. The CDR3 loop reads CASSLAGTRTNTEAFF. The CDR3 nucleotides are TGTGCCAGCAGCTTAGCCGGGACAAGGACGAACACTGAAGCTTTCTTT.

The V and J genes are TRBV6-5 and TRBJ1-5, with a weak D call TRBD1 (5 bases). The CDR3 contains 15 residues. V lost 0 bases and J 6 bases, leaving 12 bases between the germline ends. Per the germline V gene, CDR1 is MNHEY and CDR2 is SVGAGI. The CDR3 loop is CASSYSRGGGQPQHF. The CDR3 nucleotides are TGTGCCAGCAGTTACTCAAGGGGAGGAGGTCAGCCCCAGCATTTT.

To note about this clone: The sample has other DNA sequences that encode this CDR3 too. This rearrangement joins TRBV2 to TRBJ2-2; 11 positions agree with TRBD1. Looked up from germline, CDR1 is SNHLY and CDR2 is FYNNEI. The CDR3 contains 15 residues. V shed 5 bases and J 5 bases; nucleotides not matched to a gene: 4. DNA for the CDR3: TGTGCCAGCAGTCCGGGACAGGGGGGAACCGGGGAGCTGTTTTTT. Translated: CASSPGQGGTGELFF.

In regard to this clone: This sample also contains other DNA sequences that code for the same CDR3. The chain carries TRBV6-5 and TRBJ2-7; D gene ambiguous. Germline CDR1 is MNHEY and CDR2 is SVGAGI. The CDR3 contains 15 residues. Trimming pared 0 bases from V and 2 bases from J, leaving 11 bases between. The CDR3 region has the DNA TGTGCCAGCAGTTACTCTCGCGGATCGACCTACGAGCAGTACTTC. Its protein product is CASSYSRGSTYEQYF.

In nucleotides, the CDR3 is TGTGCCAGCAGTGATTCCGGACAGGGTGGAACTGAAGCTTTCTTT. It is translated as CASSDSGQGGTEAFF. The chain is built from TRBV6-4 and TRBJ1-1; the match to TRBD1 covers 8 bases. Per the germline V gene, CDR1 is MRHNA and CDR2 is SNTAGT. CDR3 length: 15 amino acids. V shed 3 bases and J 5 bases; nucleotides not matched to a gene: 8.

A word on this clone: Being one base from a much bigger clone, this may be a read error. The rearrangement joins TRBV5-8 to TRBJ2-1; D may correspond to TRBD1 or TRBD2 (5 bases each). Trimming took 1 base from V and 3 from J, leaving 8 bases between them. CDR3 length: 14 amino acids. CDR1 is SGHTS and CDR2 is YDEGEE in the germline V gene. Here the CDR3 reads CASSLRDLYNEQFF. DNA for the CDR3: TGTGCCAGCAGCTTGCGGGACCTCTACAATGAGCAGTTCTTC.

In its sample, this clone was seen many times. V and J are TRBV19 and TRBJ2-7; D remains ambiguous. Looked up from germline, CDR1 is LNHDA and CDR2 is SQIVND (reference sequence). The CDR3 has 15 amino acids. V was trimmed by 2 bases and J by 5 bases, leaving 16 bases between them. This CDR3 is CASSISGGRSDEQYF. In DNA form, the CDR3 reads TGTGCCAGTAGTATAAGTGGTGGCAGGAGCGACGAGCAGTACTTC. Drawing the rest from reference TRBV19 and TRBJ2-7, the complete variable domain is DGGITQSPKYLFRKEGQNVTLSCEQNLNHDAMYWYRQDPGQGLRLIYYSQIVNDFQKGDIAEGYSVSREKKESFPLTVTSAQKNPTAFYLCASSISGGRSDEQYFGPGTRLTVT.

The chain has TRBV6-1 and TRBJ1-4, with D unresolved. V was shortened by 6 bases and J by 6 bases, with 11 bases between the two germline ends. Germline loops: CDR1 MNHNS, CDR2 SASEGT. CDR3 length: 13 residues. The chain's CDR3 is CASRGPGDEKLFF. For the CDR3, the DNA is TGTGCCAGCAGAGGGCCTGGGGATGAAAAACTGTTTTTT.

This clone has only a few counts. The chain has TRBV7-3 and TRBJ1-1; the D is unclear. The V gene lost 6 bases and the J gene lost 1 base, with 9 bases spanning the gap. CDR3 size: 13 residues. Germline-derived CDR1 and CDR2 are SGHTA and FQGTGA. CDR3 residues: CASRPSGNTEAFF. The CDR3 bases are TGTGCCAGCAGGCCGTCGGGGAACACTGAAGCTTTCTTT.

This chain links TRBV29-1 with TRBJ1-2; D remains unclear. V was cut by 4 bases and J by 2 bases, with 8 bases left in between. CDR3 length: 12 residues. CDR1 is SQVTM, CDR2 ANQGSEA, per germline. CDR3 in amino acids: CSVGPGNYGYTF. In nucleotides, the CDR3 is TGCAGCGTTGGGCCGGGGAACTATGGCTACACCTTC.

A word on this clone: A far bigger clonotype differs at one base, so this is likely a read error. The chain is built from TRBV25-1 and TRBJ2-2; D perhaps matches TRBD2 (5 bases). In germline, CDR1 is MGHDK, CDR2 SYGVNS. CDR3 length: 14 residues. V shed 6 bases and J shed 8 bases, with 16 bases lying between them. CDR3 region: CASSLLEGLGELFF. In DNA, the CDR3 is TGTGCCAGCAGCCTGTTAGAGGGCTTGGGGGAGCTGTTTTTT.

The chain carries TRBV7-2 and TRBJ1-3; 7 bases are shared with TRBD1. There are 15 residues in the CDR3. Per germline, CDR1 SGHTA and CDR2 FQGNSA. The J segment lost 0 bases and the V segment lost 4 bases, leaving 3 bases of the junction unmatched. CDR3 nucleotides: TGTGCCAGCAGCTCGACAGGGAGCTCTGGAAACACCATATATTTT. Protein: CASSSTGSSGNTIYF.

The genes are TRBV7-2 and TRBJ2-5; D perhaps matches TRBD2 (5 bases). The CDR3 is 14 residues long. Trimming took 0 bases from V and 3 from J, leaving 8 bases between them. Germline-derived CDR1 and CDR2 are SGHTA and FQGNSA. CDR3: CASSLARAEETQYF. The CDR3 nucleotides read TGTGCCAGCAGCTTAGCGCGGGCAGAAGAGACCCAGTACTTC.

This sequence joins TRBV5-6 and TRBJ2-2, with 9 nucleotides matching TRBD2. The CDR3 consists of 18 residues. J lost 0 bases, V lost 7 bases, and 13 bases had no gene match. Germline-derived CDR1 and CDR2 are SGHDT and YYEEEE. This chain's CDR3 is CASFWTAGGGANTGELFF. As DNA, the CDR3 is TGTGCCAGCTTTTGGACGGCGGGAGGGGGAGCGAACACCGGGGAGCTGTTTTTT.

The chain is built from TRBV5-6 and TRBJ2-7; no clear D. V lost 1 base and J lost 6, with 5 bases in between. This CDR3 is 11 amino acids long. CDR1 is SGHDT, CDR2 YYEEEE, per germline. CDR3 in DNA: TGTGCCAGCAGCTTGAAAGGCGAGCAGTACTTC. This sequence encodes CASSLKGEQYF.

The chain uses TRBV10-3 and TRBJ2-5; 7 bases fit TRBD1. V gave up 10 bases and J gave up 2 bases; unmatched junction bases: 4. This CDR3 comprises 12 residues. CDR1 and CDR2 from the germline V gene are ENHRY and SYGVKD. CDR3 bases: TGTGCCACGGGGACAGATCAAGAGACCCAGTACTTC. It codes for CATGTDQETQYF.